This TCR beta chain appears in the sequencing data of a study of T cells expressing NK-cell markers. Study-level points and caveats: CD8+ T cells in a handful of donors included dominant NKG2C+ clonotypes at 1.0-7.0%.

For each CDR3 protein, TCRdb gives one entry from its re-call of the 5' RACE reads, without DNA. The specimen's table records 150,000 or so distinct CDR3 sequences. On this clonotype itself: Its antigen is as yet unknown.

The clonotype comes from a woman aged 18 to 69 in good health. The source material was blood T cells: a sorted CD56 or NKG2C T cell subset, CD4+ or CD8+ T cells, or bulk PBMC T cells (not recorded which).

CDR3 sequence reads: CASRGQGGGNYGYTF. The chain employs TRBV27 and TRBJ1-2; the D gene TCRdb calls, TRBD1, cannot be checked with no DNA. Germline V gives CDR1 MNHEY, CDR2 SMNVEV (reference sequence). The CDR3 spans 15 residues.